This TCR beta chain was documented in a study of OX40 agonist ivuxolimab in advanced cancers. About the study: People in dose escalation had one of these cancers: hepatocellular carcinoma, melanoma, renal cell or head and neck cancer. Patients with prior anti-PD-1, anti-PD-L1 or anti-CTLA-4 therapy were eligible; roughly 40% had some.

TCRdb's copy holds only in-frame clones and misses some; the assay was immunoSEQ multiplex PCR. Of fewer than 100,000 clones in the sample, 84% were seen once. Germline trimming cut 0 bases from V and 5 bases from J; bases unmatched to any gene: 2. The CDR3 totals 14 residues. Germline CDR1 reads SGHRS; CDR2 reads YFSETQ. With baseline, cycle 4 day 1, and cycle 7 day 1 as timepoints, blood was sampled. As regards this clone: Its target is unknown.

Findings and limits, study-wide: Expanded clones tended on average to be more numerous among CD8+ T cells than CD4+.

The genes are TRBV5-1 and TRBJ2-3; 8 bases map to TRBD2. The sequencing here drew on CD4+ or CD8+ T cells sorted from blood, taken in a trial of the OX40 agonist ivuxolimab. This TCR was recovered from an adult with an advanced solid tumor such as melanoma, head and neck, liver or kidney cancer. The CDR3 DNA sequence: TGCGCCAGCAGCTTGGCGGGGGGGATAGATACGCAGTATTTT. Encoded protein: CASSLAGGIDTQYF.